A selection of T cell receptor beta chains follows, all from one sample in a study of blood T cell repertoires in COVID-19. Profiling relied on immunoSEQ multiplex PCR, and the TCRdb table lists in-frame clones only, not all of them. The sample lists about 62,000 clones, roughly 89% occurring once. The sequenced sample consisted of peripheral blood. These receptors originate from a woman older than 75 with acute or convalescent COVID-19. CDR3s include the opening cysteine and the closing phenylalanine or tryptophan. The D gene is left open where the match is weak. Size tells how often a clone was seen (once, few, many) or the class of an expanded clone, and some rows leave it out.

CASSAQVVDQPQHF	TGTGCCAGCAGCGCACAGGTTGTCGATCAGCCCCAGCATTTT	.	TRBJ1-5	TRBV9	.
CASSLARGLNEQFF	TGCGCCAGCAGCTTGGCCAGAGGGTTGAATGAGCAGTTCTTC	.	TRBJ2-1	TRBV5-1	.
CASSLGPTDNEQFF	TGCGCCAGCAGCTTGGGGCCGACAGACAATGAGCAGTTCTTC	.	TRBJ2-1	TRBV5-1	.
CASSYQQYNSPLHF	TGTGCCAGCAGTTACCAACAATATAATTCACCCCTCCACTTT	.	TRBJ1-6	TRBV6-6	.
CASSPGQGTDTQYF	TGTGCCAGCAGTCCTGGACAGGGCACAGATACGCAGTATTTT	TRBD1	TRBJ2-3	TRBV27	.
CAISESKGQGLYEQYF	TGTGCCATCAGTGAGTCAAAAGGACAGGGGTTATACGAGCAGTACTTC	TRBD1	TRBJ2-7	TRBV10-3	.
CASLQGSYGYTF	TGTGCCAGCTTACAGGGGTCCTATGGCTACACCTTC	TRBD1	TRBJ1-2	TRBV2	.
CASSLGSGRSYEQYF	TGTGCCAGCAGTTTGGGTAGCGGGAGGTCTTACGAGCAGTACTTC	TRBD2	TRBJ2-7	TRBV27	few
CASSIATGSNYGYTF	TGTGCCAGTAGTATAGCGACAGGGTCTAACTATGGCTACACCTTC	TRBD1	TRBJ1-2	TRBV19	few
CASSYPGLADTGELFF	TGTGCCAGCAGCTACCCGGGACTAGCGGACACCGGGGAGCTGTTTTTT	TRBD2	TRBJ2-2	TRBV7-2	.
CASSSTAAGAPLHF	TGTGCCAGCAGCTCGACAGCAGCAGGTGCACCCCTCCACTTT	.	TRBJ1-6	TRBV13	.
CASSLTSEAFF	TGTGCCAGCAGCTTAACGAGTGAAGCTTTCTTT	.	TRBJ1-1	TRBV7-9	.
CASSYSQLSGRPYEQYF	TGTGCCAGCAGTTACTCCCAACTTAGCGGGCGCCCCTACGAGCAGTACTTC	TRBD2	TRBJ2-7	TRBV6-2/TRBV6-3	.
CASRGPNTEAFF	TGTGCCAGCAGGGGGCCGAACACTGAAGCTTTCTTT	.	TRBJ1-1	TRBV28	few
CASSFGQGDYGYTF	TGTGCCAGCAGTTTCGGACAGGGGGACTATGGCTACACCTTC	TRBD1	TRBJ1-2	TRBV6-5	.
CASSQDTQGVGYTF	TGTGCCAGCAGCCAAGATACCCAGGGGGTCGGCTACACCTTC	TRBD1	TRBJ1-2	TRBV4-2	few
CASSSTADTEAFF	TGCGCCAGCAGCAGCACAGCCGACACTGAAGCTTTCTTT	.	TRBJ1-1	TRBV5-1	few
CASSQLGTASYNEQFF	TGTGCCAGCAGCCAATTGGGCACCGCCTCCTACAATGAGCAGTTCTTC	.	TRBJ2-1	TRBV14	.
CATRGQVTEAFF	TGTGCCACAAGGGGACAGGTCACTGAAGCTTTCTTT	TRBD1	TRBJ1-1	TRBV11-1	.
CASSLVAGAAGNTIYF	TGTGCCAGCAGCTTAGTTGCAGGGGCGGCTGGAAACACCATATATTTT	.	TRBJ1-3	TRBV7-2	.
CASRSGHYTDTQYF	TGTGCCAGCAGGTCGGGACATTACACAGATACGCAGTATTTT	.	TRBJ2-3	TRBV6-5	.
CASSRNPGGNQPQHF	TGTGCCAGCAGCCGCAACCCGGGAGGCAATCAGCCCCAGCATTTT	.	TRBJ1-5	TRBV11-2	.
CASGQGAGGTEAFF	TGCGCCAGCGGTCAGGGAGCGGGAGGCACTGAAGCTTTCTTT	.	TRBJ1-1	TRBV5-1	few
CASSPQGAQPQHF	TGTGCCAGCAGCCCTCAAGGAGCACAGCCCCAGCATTTT	.	TRBJ1-5	TRBV11-2	.
CASSYSGVERELFF	TGTGCCAGCAGTTACTCCGGCGTGGAGAGGGAGCTGTTTTTT	.	TRBJ2-2	TRBV6-5	.
CASSYSSPSGDKETQYF	TGTGCCAGCAGTTACTCGAGTCCCAGCGGGGATAAAGAGACCCAGTACTTC	TRBD2	TRBJ2-5	TRBV6-2/TRBV6-3	.
CSVLGTGALEQYF	TGCAGCGTTCTCGGGACAGGGGCCCTCGAGCAGTACTTC	TRBD1	TRBJ2-7	TRBV29-1	few
CASSYSGDTDSPLHF	TGTGCCAGCAGTTACTCAGGCGACACAGATTCACCCCTCCACTTT	.	TRBJ1-6	TRBV6-5	.
CASSGYTEAFF	TGTGCCAGCAGCGGTTACACTGAAGCTTTCTTT	.	TRBJ1-1	TRBV12-3/TRBV12-4	once
CASSQLGQVNTEAFF	TGTGCCAGCAGCCAGCTCGGACAGGTGAACACTGAAGCTTTCTTT	TRBD1	TRBJ1-1	TRBV3-1/TRBV3-2	.
CASSQDKTGSSYEQYF	TGTGCCAGCAGCCAAGATAAGACAGGGAGCTCCTACGAGCAGTACTTC	TRBD1	TRBJ2-7	TRBV4-2	.
CASSTGMGAGQPQHF	TGTGCCAGCAGCACGGGGATGGGAGCTGGTCAGCCCCAGCATTTT	.	TRBJ1-5	TRBV7-2	.
CASSLGIGTDTQYF	TGTGCCAGCAGCTTAGGAATAGGCACAGATACGCAGTATTTT	.	TRBJ2-3	TRBV11-1	.
CSASLDSSTDTQYF	TGCAGTGCTAGTCTAGACAGTAGCACAGATACGCAGTATTTT	.	TRBJ2-3	TRBV20-1	.
CASSLTAGVQETQYF	TGTGCCAGCAGCTTAACGGCGGGAGTACAAGAGACCCAGTACTTC	TRBD2	TRBJ2-5	TRBV7-3	.
CASSPLRGGSRNTGELFF	TGTGCCAGCAGCCCCCTGCGCGGCGGGAGTCGGAACACCGGGGAGCTGTTTTTT	TRBD2	TRBJ2-2	TRBV5-4	.
CASSLALRGGLSYEQYF	TGCGCCAGCAGCTTGGCGCTCAGGGGCGGGTTATCCTACGAGCAGTACTTC	.	TRBJ2-7	TRBV5-1	.
CASSLEGTSDNEQFF	TGTGCCAGCAGCCTAGAGGGGACTAGTGACAATGAGCAGTTCTTC	TRBD2	TRBJ2-1	TRBV7-9	.
CASHDRGYNEQFF	TGTGCCAGCCACGACAGGGGTTACAATGAGCAGTTCTTC	TRBD1	TRBJ2-1	TRBV28	few
CASSPSEYLSGNTIYF	TGTGCCAGCTCACCATCGGAGTACCTCTCTGGAAACACCATATATTTT	.	TRBJ1-3	TRBV18	once
CASSPQQGSGANVLTF	TGTGCCAGCAGCCCGCAACAGGGGTCCGGGGCCAACGTCCTGACTTTC	TRBD1	TRBJ2-6	TRBV7-3	.
CASSEFPWQGDLPQHF	TGTGCCAGCAGTGAATTTCCTTGGCAGGGGGATCTGCCCCAGCATTTT	TRBD1	TRBJ1-5	TRBV6-1	.
CASSQSGAGTDTQYF	TGCGCCAGCAGTCAATCCGGAGCGGGAACAGATACGCAGTATTTT	TRBD2	TRBJ2-3	TRBV23-1	many
CASSGEDLEKLFF	TGTGCCAGCAGCGGAGAAGATCTCGAAAAACTGTTTTTT	.	TRBJ1-4	TRBV5-5	.
CAWSPRDRLEAFF	TGTGCCTGGAGTCCCCGGGACAGGCTTGAAGCTTTCTTT	TRBD1	TRBJ1-1	TRBV30	once
CASSLPGTANYGYTF	TGTGCCAGCAGCTTACCAGGGACAGCCAACTATGGCTACACCTTC	TRBD1	TRBJ1-2	TRBV7-9	.
CASSLVYGRSYNEQFF	TGCGCCAGCAGCTTGGTATACGGGAGATCGTACAATGAGCAGTTCTTC	.	TRBJ2-1	TRBV5-1	.
CASSLVGLVNTEAFF	TGCGCCAGCAGCTTGGTAGGACTGGTGAACACTGAAGCTTTCTTT	.	TRBJ1-1	TRBV5-1	.
CASSPGTKTYEQYF	TGTGCCAGCTCACCCGGGACAAAGACCTACGAGCAGTACTTC	.	TRBJ2-7	TRBV18	.
CASSPLWIRDRGEKLFF	TGTGCCAGCAGCCCTCTTTGGATCCGGGACAGGGGTGAAAAACTGTTTTTT	TRBD1	TRBJ1-4	TRBV7-2	.
CASSQGVQGNRGESNQPQHF	TGCGCCAGCAGCCAAGGAGTTCAAGGGAACAGGGGCGAAAGCAATCAGCCCCAGCATTTT	TRBD1	TRBJ1-5	TRBV4-3	.
CAISDGRGGTGELFF	TGTGCCATCAGTGACGGCCGAGGGGGCACCGGGGAGCTGTTTTTT	.	TRBJ2-2	TRBV10-3	.
CVPPGTLELATEAFF	TGTGTCCCCCCGGGAACCCTCGAATTAGCCACTGAAGCTTTCTTT	.	TRBJ1-1	TRBV6-4	.
CASSSTGGERQPQHF	TGTGCCAGCAGTTCGACAGGGGGTGAACGGCAGCCCCAGCATTTT	TRBD1	TRBJ1-5	TRBV28	.
CASSSTLQGAGYTF	TGTGCCAGCAGTAGTACATTACAGGGAGCAGGCTACACCTTC	.	TRBJ1-2	TRBV2	.
CASSRGSFNEQFF	TGTGCCAGCAGTCGCGGGAGCTTCAATGAGCAGTTCTTC	TRBD2	TRBJ2-1	TRBV12-3/TRBV12-4	.
CASSFVAGPSEYF	TGTGCCAGCAGTTTCGTGGCAGGGCCTTCGGAGTACTTC	.	TRBJ2-7	TRBV27	.